This record concerns one T cell receptor beta chain sequence. Clinical history as reported by participants underpinned cohort assignment. CDR1 is MNHNS and CDR2 is SASEGT in the germline V gene. V lost 1 base and J 1 base, leaving 8 bases between the germline ends. The CDR3 runs 14 residues. The repertoire was sequenced with immunoSEQ multiplex PCR; TCRdb's copy has only in-frame clones and lacks some. This repertoire shows almost 200,000 clones, approximately 88% found once; its top ten account for 7.5% to 10%. The record originates from a study of blood T cell repertoires in COVID-19. Across the study: Both acute and convalescent COVID-19 samples were obtained from the United States, Italy and Spain. Nucleic acid was either cDNA or gDNA, and it came from T cells, B-cell-depleted T cells, or PBMCs.

The chain uses TRBV6-1 and TRBJ2-7, with D possibly TRBD1 on 5 matching bases. This clonotype originated in a woman younger than 35 who had recovered from COVID-19. Sequencing used PBMCs or T cells enriched from blood (not recorded which). CDR3 sequence reads: CASSEVPGSYEQYF. CDR3 DNA: TGTGCCAGCAGTGAAGTTCCAGGGTCCTACGAGCAGTACTTC.